This T cell receptor (beta chain) was sequenced for a study of long-term antiretroviral therapy in people with HIV (dated by TCRdb to 2022 to 2024). Background for the entire study: The earliest samples were collected approximately a decade before the 2015 WHO recommendation for immediate ART, a period when ART was typically delayed until CD4 counts fell. This retrospective serial study examined whether starting ART and sustained HIV suppression were associated with changes in the composition and diversity of the TRB repertoire in peripheral blood. From some 33 adults with confirmed HIV infection, the cohort provided approximately 210 cryopreserved PBMC samples, gathered serially across a mean of approximately six years (range 1-12). About 35% of the 30 participants with HIV were female. Test extractions of a monoclonal T-cell line alongside some 35 polyclonal samples showed no cross-contamination during QIAcube processing.

For this clone: Which antigen it targets is not known. One base away there is no much larger clone; base qualities are not given.

Overall results and qualifications from the work: Unsorted PBMC were profiled instead of sorted CD4+ and CD8+ T cells because pre-ART samples had limited cell numbers. The samples span the years 2004 to 2017, and the ART regimens used may be less effective than current regimens. Starting ART was linked to a significant rise in TRB diversity, yet even after long-term ART the diversity remained significantly lower than in transplant donor controls. Since PBMC availability was limited, sequencing covered only the TCR beta chain, with no alpha chain pairing. The repertoire was dominated across all time points by expanded TRB clones identified before ART initiation, although this dominance was seen to fluctuate and to decrease in many PLHIV after ART. No data were available on ART adherence, viral resistance or therapy changes, limiting inferences about post-ART repertoire changes. CDR3 length ranges in HIV repertoires were narrower than in controls, and network structure suggested an antigen-experienced repertoire with only a slight naive shift after ART.

To be included, a participant needed at least one PBMC sample from before ART initiation plus at least two post-ART samples. All participants with HIV were treated in the United States of America. Before DNA extraction, cryopreserved samples of roughly 0.9-10 million PBMC were thawed and then washed. At the time of the earliest PBMC sample, participants with HIV were aged between roughly 20 and 55 years. Each participant contributed PBMC samples from 1-4 timepoints before ART initiation and 2-8 timepoints after ART initiation, with a median of 7 samples. Serial HIV viral load, CD4+ T-cell count, ART history and demographic data were obtained for every participant. Genomic DNA was extracted from unsorted PBMC with a Qiagen kit on a QIAcube, processed in batches of 12 samples. The immunoSEQ hsTCRB v3.0 assay was used at survey level resolution to sequence the TRB variable region. TRB sequencing targeted a depth of about 40,000-55,000 T-cell genomes per sample. Pooled TRB libraries were sequenced on an Illumina MiSeq with a v3 150-cycle kit. Regarding the original processing steps: Repertoire analysis was performed in R inside a reproducible Nextflow workflow that covered QC, data transformation and analysis. LymphoSeq2, an R package for exploring AIRR-Seq data, was used to implement the custom analyses. A few samples yielding fewer than 5000 total TRB sequences were excluded, leaving around 190 analyzed HIV repertoires. Among the roughly 180 retained HIV repertoires, under 65 were collected before ART initiation and some 130 after ART initiation. Each repertoire was downsampled to 5000 TRB nucleotide sequences, and summary statistics were averaged across 100 downsampling iterations. Only TRB sequences with CDR3 regions of at least seven amino acids were retained for analysis. Diversity was measured with a Shannon entropy-derived clonality score and the Gini coefficient. Repertoire networks linked the top 5000 CDR3 amino acid sequences whenever two sequences differed by an edit distance of one. For TRB CDR3 amino acid sequences, GLIPH2 was used to predict antigen specificity groups and MHC restriction. Known CMV, EBV, HIV or tissue antigen associations were flagged by matching CDR3 amino acid sequences against VDJdb and McPAS-TCR. Pre-ART, post-ART and control groups were compared with Wilcoxon signed-rank tests and Holm-Bonferroni correction. The immuneACCESS repertoire file appears here via TCRdb, limited to in-frame rearrangements. These files lack a portion of the clones; in checked studies, under half of the deficit traces to unresolved V genes, and the cause of the others is not known. The V and J calls and clone size come from that table; D and trimming were worked out from the DNA. The sample yields fewer than 20,000 clones; 78% were counted once. The ten largest clones add up to roughly 13% of the sample.

Including cysteine and phenylalanine, the CDR3 has 17 amino acids. The entry retains the CDR3 DNA only, 51 bases that are in frame from base 1. The germline V and J ends show losses of 0 bases and 8 bases respectively, and no gene match explains 7 bases of the junction. In the germline V gene, CDR1 corresponds to SGDLS and CDR2 to YYNGEE. This receptor chain uses TRBV9 and TRBJ2-1; TRBD2 agrees with 14 junctional bases. The clonotype originates from a woman between 45 and 60 years old with HIV. The starting material was unsorted PBMCs, obtained 0.3 years after starting antiretroviral therapy. The DNA reads as follows: TGTGCCAGCAGCGTAGTCAGGACTAGCGGGGGGAGTTATGAGCAGTTCTTC. The encoded protein is CASSVVRTSGGSYEQFF.